The source of this T cell receptor gamma chain is a study of Vδ1+ human thymocytes. Germline CDR1 EGSTGY, CDR2 YDSYTSSV. V was pared by 1 base and J by 3 bases, with 3 bases of the junction left unmatched. This CDR3 is 13 amino acids long. Findings and limits, study-wide: Bulk repertoire data may be misinterpreted because of unexpected Vdelta2 sequences. Highly polyclonal TRG and TRD repertoires with Gaussian CDR3 length distributions appeared in thymus. Despite high sort purity, about 19% of thymic T cell receptor delta sequences were Vdelta2.

This clone appeared a few times. What it binds is not known. The same CDR3 can be traced to other DNA sequences in this sample. Extracted RNA was reverse transcribed into cDNA. The CDR3 regions were amplified by multiplex PCR from V-gene primers to a constant-region primer. TCRdb re-called clones from the multiplex PCR reads using CATT. The sample holds approximately 8,500 gamma-chain clones, less than 60% seen once. The chain recombines TRGV4 with TRGJ1 or TRGJ2. The sequenced sample consisted of Vdelta1+ gamma-delta thymocytes from the thymus. The subset was: FACS-sorted CD3+ TCRalphabeta- TCRVdelta1+ TCRVdelta2- thymocytes. This receptor was taken from a girl under three years old who had congenital heart surgery. In DNA form, the CDR3 reads TGTGCCACCTGGGATGGACCTTATTATAAGAAACTCTTT. Translation gives CATWDGPYYKKLF.